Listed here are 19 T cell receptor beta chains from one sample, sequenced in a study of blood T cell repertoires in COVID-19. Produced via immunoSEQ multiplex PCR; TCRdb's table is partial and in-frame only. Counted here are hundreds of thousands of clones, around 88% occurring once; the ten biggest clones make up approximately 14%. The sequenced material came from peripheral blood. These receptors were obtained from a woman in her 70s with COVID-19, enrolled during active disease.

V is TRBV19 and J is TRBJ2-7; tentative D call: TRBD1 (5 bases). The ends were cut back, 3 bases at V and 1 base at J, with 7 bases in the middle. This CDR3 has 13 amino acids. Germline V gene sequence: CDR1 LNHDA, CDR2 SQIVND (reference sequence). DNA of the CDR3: TGTGCCAGTAGTATGGGGCCGTCCTACGAGCAGTACTTC. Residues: CASSMGPSYEQYF.

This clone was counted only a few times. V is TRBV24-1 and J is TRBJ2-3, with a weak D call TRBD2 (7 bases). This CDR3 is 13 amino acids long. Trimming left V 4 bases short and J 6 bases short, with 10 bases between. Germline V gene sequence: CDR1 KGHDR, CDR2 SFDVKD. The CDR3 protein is CATSEGGRDTQYF. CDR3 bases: TGTGCCACCAGTGAGGGGGGGCGGGATACGCAGTATTTT.

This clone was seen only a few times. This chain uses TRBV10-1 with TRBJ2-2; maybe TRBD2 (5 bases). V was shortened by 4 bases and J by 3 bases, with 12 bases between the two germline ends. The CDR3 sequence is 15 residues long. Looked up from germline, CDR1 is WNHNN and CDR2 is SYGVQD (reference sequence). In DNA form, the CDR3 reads TGCGCCAGCAGTGCAACGGGGTACGACACCGGGGAGCTGTTTTTT. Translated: CASSATGYDTGELFF.

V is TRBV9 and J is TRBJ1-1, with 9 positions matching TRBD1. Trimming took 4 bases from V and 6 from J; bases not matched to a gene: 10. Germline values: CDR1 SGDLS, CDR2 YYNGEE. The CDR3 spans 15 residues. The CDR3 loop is CASSPKGQGLAEAFF. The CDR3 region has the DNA TGTGCCAGCAGCCCTAAGGGACAGGGCCTCGCTGAAGCTTTCTTT.

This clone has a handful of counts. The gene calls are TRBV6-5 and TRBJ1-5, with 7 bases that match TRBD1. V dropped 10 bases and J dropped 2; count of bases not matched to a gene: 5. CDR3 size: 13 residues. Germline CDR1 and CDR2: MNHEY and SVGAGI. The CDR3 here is CATNRGGNQPQHF. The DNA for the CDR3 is TGTGCCACCAACAGGGGAGGCAATCAGCCCCAGCATTTT.

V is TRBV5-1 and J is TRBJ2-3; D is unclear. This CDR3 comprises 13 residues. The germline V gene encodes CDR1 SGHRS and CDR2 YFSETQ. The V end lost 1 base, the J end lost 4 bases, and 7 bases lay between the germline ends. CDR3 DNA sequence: TGCGCCAGCAGCTTGCGGTCCCCAGATACGCAGTATTTT. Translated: CASSLRSPDTQYF.

CDR3 loop: CASSFQAGTQETQYF. Here the CDR3 DNA reads TGTGCCAGCAGTTTCCAGGCCGGGACTCAAGAGACCCAGTACTTC. The V gene is TRBV28, the J gene TRBJ2-5; possibly TRBD2 for D (6 bases). Trimming left V 3 bases short and J 2 bases short, with 13 bases between. The germline CDR1 and CDR2 sequences are MDHEN and SYDVKM. The CDR3 covers 15 residues. The full variable domain, in which reference TRBV28 and TRBJ2-5 provide the parts outside the CDR3, is DVKVTQSSRYLVKRTGEKVFLECVQDMDHENMFWYRQDPGLGLRLIYFSYDVKMKEKGDIPEGYSVSREKKERFSLILESASTNQTSMYLCASSFQAGTQETQYFGPGTRLLVL.

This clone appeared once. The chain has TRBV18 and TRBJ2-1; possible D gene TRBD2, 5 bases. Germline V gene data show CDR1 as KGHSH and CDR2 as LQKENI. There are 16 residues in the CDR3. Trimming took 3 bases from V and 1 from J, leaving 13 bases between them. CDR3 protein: CASSPLGVGSYNEQFF. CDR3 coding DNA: TGTGCCAGCTCACCCCTCGGGGTAGGTTCCTACAATGAGCAGTTCTTC.

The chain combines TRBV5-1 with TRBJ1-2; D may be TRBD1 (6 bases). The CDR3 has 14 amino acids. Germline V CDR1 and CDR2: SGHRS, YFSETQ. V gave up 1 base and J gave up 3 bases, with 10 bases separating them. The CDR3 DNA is TGCGCCAGCAGCTTGTGGGCAGGGGACTATGGCTACACCTTC. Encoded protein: CASSLWAGDYGYTF.

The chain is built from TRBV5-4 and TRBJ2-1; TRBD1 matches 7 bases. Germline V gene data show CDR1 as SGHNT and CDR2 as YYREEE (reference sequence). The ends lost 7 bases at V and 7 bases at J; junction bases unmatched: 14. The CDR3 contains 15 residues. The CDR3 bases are TGTGCCAGCTCCCCCCCGACAGGGTCGTCGAATGAGCAGTTCTTC. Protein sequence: CASSPPTGSSNEQFF.

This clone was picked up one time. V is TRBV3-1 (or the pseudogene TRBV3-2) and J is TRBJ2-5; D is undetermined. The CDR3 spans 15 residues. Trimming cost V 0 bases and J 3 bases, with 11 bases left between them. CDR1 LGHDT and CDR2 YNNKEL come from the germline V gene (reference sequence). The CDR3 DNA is TGTGCCAGCAGCCAAGATAGGAGACTTGAAGAGACCCAGTACTTC. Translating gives CASSQDRRLEETQYF.

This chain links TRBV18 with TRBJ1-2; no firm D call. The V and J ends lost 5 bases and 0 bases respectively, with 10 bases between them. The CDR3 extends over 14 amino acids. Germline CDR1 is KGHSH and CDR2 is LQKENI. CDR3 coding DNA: TGTGCCAGCTCAGAGGCAGTCGCTAACTATGGCTACACCTTC. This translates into CASSEAVANYGYTF. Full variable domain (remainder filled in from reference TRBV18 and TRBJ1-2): NAGVMQNPRHLVRRRGQEARLRCSPMKGHSHVYWYRQLPEEGLKFMVYLQKENIIDESGMPKERFSAEFPKEGPSILRIQQVVRGDSAAYFCASSEAVANYGYTFGSGTRLTVV.

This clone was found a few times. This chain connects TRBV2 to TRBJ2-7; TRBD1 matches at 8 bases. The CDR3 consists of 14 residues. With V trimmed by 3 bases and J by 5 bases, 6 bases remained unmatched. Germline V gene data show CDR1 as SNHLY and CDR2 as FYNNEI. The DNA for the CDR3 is TGTGCCAGCAGTGAGTGGGCAGGGGGCGACGAGCAGTACTTC. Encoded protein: CASSEWAGGDEQYF.

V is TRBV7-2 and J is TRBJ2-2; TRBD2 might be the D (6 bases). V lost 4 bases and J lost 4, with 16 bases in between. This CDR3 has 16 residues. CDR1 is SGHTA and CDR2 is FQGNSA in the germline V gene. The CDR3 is CASSSFPGLLTGELFF. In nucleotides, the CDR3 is TGTGCCAGCAGCTCTTTTCCGGGACTCCTCACCGGGGAGCTGTTTTTT. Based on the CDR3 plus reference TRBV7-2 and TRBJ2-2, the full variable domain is GAGVSQSPSNKVTEKGKDVELRCDPISGHTALYWYRQSLGQGLEFLIYFQGNSAPDKSGLPSDRFSAERTGGSVSTLTIQRTQQEDSAVYLCASSSFPGLLTGELFFGEGSRLTVL.

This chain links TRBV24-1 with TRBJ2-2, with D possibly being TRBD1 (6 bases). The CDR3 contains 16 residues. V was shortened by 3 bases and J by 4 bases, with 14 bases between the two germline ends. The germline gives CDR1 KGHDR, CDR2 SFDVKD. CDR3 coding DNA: TGTGCCACCAGTGATATCCGCGACAGGCCCACCGGGGAGCTGTTTTTT. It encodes CATSDIRDRPTGELFF.

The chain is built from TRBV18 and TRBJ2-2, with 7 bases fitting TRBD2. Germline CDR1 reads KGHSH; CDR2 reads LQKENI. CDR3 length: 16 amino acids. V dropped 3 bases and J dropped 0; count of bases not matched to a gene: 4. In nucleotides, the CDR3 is TGTGCCAGCTCACCTCTTCTAGCGGCGAACACCGGGGAGCTGTTTTTT. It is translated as CASSPLLAANTGELFF.

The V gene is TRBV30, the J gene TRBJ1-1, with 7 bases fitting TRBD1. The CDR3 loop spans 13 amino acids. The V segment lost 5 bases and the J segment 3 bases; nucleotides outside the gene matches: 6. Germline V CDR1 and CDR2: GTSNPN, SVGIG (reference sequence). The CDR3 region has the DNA TGTGCCTGGGGGGGACAGCTTTACACTGAAGCTTTCTTT. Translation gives CAWGGQLYTEAFF.

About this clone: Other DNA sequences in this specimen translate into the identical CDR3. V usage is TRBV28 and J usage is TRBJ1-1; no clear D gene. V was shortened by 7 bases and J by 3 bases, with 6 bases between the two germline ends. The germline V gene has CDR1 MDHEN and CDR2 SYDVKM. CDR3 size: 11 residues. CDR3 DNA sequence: TGTGCCAGCACGGGGTACACTGAAGCTTTCTTT. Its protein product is CASTGYTEAFF.

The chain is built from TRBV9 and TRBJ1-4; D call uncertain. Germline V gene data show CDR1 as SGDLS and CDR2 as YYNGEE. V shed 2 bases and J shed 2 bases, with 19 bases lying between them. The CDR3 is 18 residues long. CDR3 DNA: TGTGCCAGCAGCGTGGGGAGGGAGCCGTTTACGACTAATGAAAAACTGTTTTTT. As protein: CASSVGREPFTTNEKLFF.